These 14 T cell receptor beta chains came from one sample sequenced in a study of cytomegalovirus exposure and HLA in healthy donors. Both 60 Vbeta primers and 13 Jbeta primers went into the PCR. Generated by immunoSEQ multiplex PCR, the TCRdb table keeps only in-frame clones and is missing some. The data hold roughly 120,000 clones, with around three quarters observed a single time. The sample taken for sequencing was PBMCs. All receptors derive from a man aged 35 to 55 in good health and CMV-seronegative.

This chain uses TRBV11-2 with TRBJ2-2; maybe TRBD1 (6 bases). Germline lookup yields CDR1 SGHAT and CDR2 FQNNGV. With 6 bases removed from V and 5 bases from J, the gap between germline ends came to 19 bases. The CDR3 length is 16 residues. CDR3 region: CASRDLGQSRTGELFF. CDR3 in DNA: TGTGCCAGCAGGGATCTCGGACAGAGTAGGACCGGGGAGCTGTTTTTT.

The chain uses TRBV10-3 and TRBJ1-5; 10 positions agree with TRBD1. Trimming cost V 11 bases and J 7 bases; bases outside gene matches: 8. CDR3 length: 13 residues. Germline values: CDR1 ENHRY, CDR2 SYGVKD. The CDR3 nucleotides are TGTGCCTCCGGGACAGGGGTCTTACAGCCCCAGCATTTT. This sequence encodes CASGTGVLQPQHF.

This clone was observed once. CDR3 protein: CASVANRGGRDTQYF. CDR3 nucleotides: TGTGCCAGCGTCGCGAACAGGGGAGGAAGAGATACGCAGTATTTT. The chain combines TRBV2 with TRBJ2-3, with D possibly being TRBD1 (7 bases). CDR3 length: 15 amino acids. V lost 8 bases, J lost 5 bases, and 20 bases lay in between. Germline V CDR1 and CDR2: SNHLY, FYNNEI.

Written as DNA, the CDR3 is TGTGCCAGCAAAGTTACTAGCGGGTCCTACGAGCAGTACTTC. It is translated as CASKVTSGSYEQYF. The chain employs TRBV6-6 and TRBJ2-7, with 9 bases lining up with TRBD2. Trimming took 7 bases from V and 1 from J; bases not matched to a gene: 5. The CDR3 extends over 14 amino acids. CDR1 is MNHNY, CDR2 SVGAGI, per germline (reference sequence).

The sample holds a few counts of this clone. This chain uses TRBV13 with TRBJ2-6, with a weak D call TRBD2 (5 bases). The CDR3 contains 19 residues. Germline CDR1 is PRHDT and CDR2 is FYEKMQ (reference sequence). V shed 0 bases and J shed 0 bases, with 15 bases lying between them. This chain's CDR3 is CASSLGLRTPVSGANVLTF. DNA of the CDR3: TGTGCCAGCAGCTTAGGCCTAAGGACTCCGGTCTCTGGGGCCAACGTCCTGACTTTC.

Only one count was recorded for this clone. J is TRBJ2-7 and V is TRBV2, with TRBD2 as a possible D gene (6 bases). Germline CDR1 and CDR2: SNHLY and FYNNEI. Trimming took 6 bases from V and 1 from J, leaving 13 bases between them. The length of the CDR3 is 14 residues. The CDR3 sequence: CASREGHRSYEQYF. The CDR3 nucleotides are TGTGCCAGCAGGGAGGGGCATCGATCCTACGAGCAGTACTTC. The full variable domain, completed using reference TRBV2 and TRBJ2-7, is EPEVTQTPSHQVTQMGQEVILRCVPISNHLYFYWYRQILGQKVEFLVSFYNNEISEKSEIFDDQFSVERPDGSNFTLKIRSTKLEDSAMYFCASREGHRSYEQYFGPGTRLTVT.

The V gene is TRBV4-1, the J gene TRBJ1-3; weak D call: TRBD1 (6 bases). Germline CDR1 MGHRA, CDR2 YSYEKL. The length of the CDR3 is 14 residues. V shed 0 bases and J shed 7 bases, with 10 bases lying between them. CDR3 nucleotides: TGCGCCAGCAGCCAAGAGTGGGGGCTGAACACCATATATTTT. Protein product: CASSQEWGLNTIYF.

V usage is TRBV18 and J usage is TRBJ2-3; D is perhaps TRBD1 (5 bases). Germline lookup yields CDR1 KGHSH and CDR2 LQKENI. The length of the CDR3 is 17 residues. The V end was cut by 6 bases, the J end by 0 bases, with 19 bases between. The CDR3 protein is CASSYDQGRASTDTQYF. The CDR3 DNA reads TGTGCCAGCTCCTACGACCAAGGCAGGGCTAGCACAGATACGCAGTATTTT.

CDR3 in amino acids: CASSTIQGIQPQHF. Here the CDR3 DNA reads TGTGCCAGTAGTACGATACAGGGTATTCAGCCCCAGCATTTT. The gene calls are TRBV19 and TRBJ1-5; possibly TRBD1 for D (6 bases). The CDR3 spans 14 residues. Trimming left V 4 bases short and J 6 bases short, with 13 bases between. CDR1 is LNHDA, CDR2 SQIVND, per germline (reference sequence).

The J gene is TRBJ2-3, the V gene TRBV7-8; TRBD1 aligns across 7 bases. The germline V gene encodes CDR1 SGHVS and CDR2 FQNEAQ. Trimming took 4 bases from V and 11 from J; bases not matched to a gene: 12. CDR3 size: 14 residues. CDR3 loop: CASSSDRSQGMQYF. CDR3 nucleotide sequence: TGTGCCAGCAGCTCGGACAGGAGTCAGGGTATGCAGTATTTT.

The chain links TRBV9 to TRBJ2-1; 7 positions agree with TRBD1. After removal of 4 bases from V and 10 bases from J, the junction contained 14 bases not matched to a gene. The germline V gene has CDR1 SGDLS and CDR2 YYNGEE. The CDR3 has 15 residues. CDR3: CASSPGQVGSWEQFF. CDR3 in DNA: TGTGCCAGCAGCCCCGGACAGGTGGGATCTTGGGAGCAGTTCTTC.

The CDR3 sequence: CASSLGGADTQYF. In nucleotides, the CDR3 is TGTGCCAGCAGCCTAGGGGGTGCAGATACGCAGTATTTT. The chain combines TRBV6-5 with TRBJ2-3, with D perhaps matching TRBD1 (6 bases). This CDR3 has 13 amino acids. V lost 6 bases to trimming and J lost 4 bases, with 11 bases between them. Germline V gene sequence: CDR1 MNHEY, CDR2 SVGAGI.

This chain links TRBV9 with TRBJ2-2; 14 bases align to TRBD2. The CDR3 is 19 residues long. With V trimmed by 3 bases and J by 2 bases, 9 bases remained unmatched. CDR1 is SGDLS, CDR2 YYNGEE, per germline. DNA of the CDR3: TGTGCCAGCAGCGCGGGGACTAGCGGGGGACGATTAAACACCGGGGAGCTGTTTTTT. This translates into CASSAGTSGGRLNTGELFF.

The CDR3 coding sequence is TGTGCCAGCAGCGTAGCTGAGGGGGCCCTCACAGATACGCAGTATTTT. Amino acids: CASSVAEGALTDTQYF. V is TRBV9 and J is TRBJ2-3; 7 positions match TRBD1. The CDR3 runs 16 residues. The V gene end was trimmed by 0 bases and the J gene end by 2 bases; junction bases not matched to a gene: 6. Germline assignment: CDR1 SGDLS and CDR2 YYNGEE.